This TCR beta chain emerged from a study of CD8+ T cells in alopecia areata. Study findings and constraints: Scalp sample sequencing also detects resident alphabeta T cells of normal skin. The link between baseline CD8+ expansion and response remains uncertain with one nonresponder. Tofacitinib significantly brought down scalp clonality and expanded CD8+ clones among top 100.

Extraction and reverse transcription of RNA yielded cDNA as the sequencing template. Clones were read by immunoSEQ multiplex PCR, and TCRdb kept only the in-frame ones, dropping some. The sample carries more than 150,000 clones, 45% to 75% recorded once. Remarks on this clone: Antigen: not known.

Treatment denoted: oral pan-JAK inhibitor, 5-10 mg twice daily. The origin of this receptor is a human donor with alopecia areata. Specimen: CD4+ T cells sorted from blood, collected at week 4, from a patient treated with tofacitinib.

CDR3: CAWSVVEETQYF. CDR3 DNA sequence: TGTGCCTGGAGTGTCGTGGAAGAGACCCAGTACTTC. The chain joins TRBV30 to TRBJ2-5; D is unclear. CDR3 size: 12 residues. V was shortened by 0 bases and J by 3 bases, with 5 bases between the two germline ends. Germline CDR1 reads GTSNPN; CDR2 reads SVGIG (reference sequence).